The source of this T cell receptor beta chain is a study of blood T cell repertoires in COVID-19. Study as a whole: The analysed material was cDNA or gDNA that came from T cells, B-cell-depleted T cells, or PBMCs.

Generated by immunoSEQ multiplex PCR, the TCRdb table keeps only in-frame clones and is missing some. The table includes about 210,000 clones, around four fifths detected once. Details on this clone: Different DNA sequences within this sample yield the same CDR3.

The clonotype originates from a woman of 80 years or more with COVID-19, enrolled during active disease. Specimen: peripheral blood.

CDR3: CASSLQGSGNTIYF. In DNA form, the CDR3 reads TGTGCCAGCAGCCTGCAGGGTTCTGGAAACACCATATATTTT. The chain carries TRBV3-1 (or the pseudogene TRBV3-2) and TRBJ1-3; maybe TRBD1 (5 bases). The CDR3 runs 14 residues. The germline V gene encodes CDR1 LGHDT and CDR2 YNNKEL (reference sequence). Trimming pared 4 bases from V and 1 base from J, leaving 8 bases between.